This note documents a single TCR beta chain sequence. Its antigen is unknown. The germline V gene has CDR1 LNHDA and CDR2 SQIVND (reference sequence). V lost 3 bases, J lost 2 bases, and 7 bases lay in between. The CDR3 has 13 amino acids. The data are from a study of T cell responses to AZD1222 COVID-19 vaccine. Study information: Second-dose groups at about 4 or about 12 weeks were pooled.

Sequencing used immunoSEQ multiplex PCR; TCRdb keeps in-frame clones, though not all of them. The repertoire holds about 130,000 clones, with 94% as singletons. Study findings and constraints: Clonal diversity may have been underestimated in mostly white British donors.

Sequences were derived from peripheral blood, sampled on day 0 of AZD1222 vaccination. The sequence was obtained from an adult in good health. V gene TRBV19 combines with J gene TRBJ1-1, with D hard to call. This CDR3 reads CASSIASNTEAFF. CDR3 bases: TGTGCCAGTAGTATTGCCAGTAACACTGAAGCTTTCTTT.